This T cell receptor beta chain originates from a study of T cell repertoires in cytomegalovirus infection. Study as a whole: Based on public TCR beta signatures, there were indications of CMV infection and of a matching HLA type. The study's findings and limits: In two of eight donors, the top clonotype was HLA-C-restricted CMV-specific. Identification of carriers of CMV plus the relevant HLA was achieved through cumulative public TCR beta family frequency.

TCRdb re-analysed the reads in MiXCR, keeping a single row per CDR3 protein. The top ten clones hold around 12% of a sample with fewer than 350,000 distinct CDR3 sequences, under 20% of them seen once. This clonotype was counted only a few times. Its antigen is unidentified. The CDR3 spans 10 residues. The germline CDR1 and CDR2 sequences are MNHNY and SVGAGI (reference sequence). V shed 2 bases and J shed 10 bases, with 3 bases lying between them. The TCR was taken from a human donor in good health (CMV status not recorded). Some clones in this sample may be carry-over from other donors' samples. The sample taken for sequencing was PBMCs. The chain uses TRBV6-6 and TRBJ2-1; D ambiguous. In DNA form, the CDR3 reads TGTGCCAGCAGTTACAGAGAGCAGTTCTTC. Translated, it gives CASSYREQFF.